This TCR beta chain was observed in a study of blood T cells in healthy people across ages. Study outcomes and limitations: Not knowing donor CMV status may have confounded expanded clonotype changes. Roughly linearly, TCR beta diversity per million T cells fell as age increased.

A second about 7 to 11 cycle PCR used barcoded and J-beta primers. Tagging of each cDNA molecule was performed by a template-switch adaptor with 12 random nucleotides. TCRdb passed the 5' RACE reads through MiXCR, listing each CDR3 protein once. The sample shows roughly 1.9 million distinct CDR3 sequences, about two fifths of them seen only once. CDR1 SQVTM and CDR2 ANQGSEA come from the germline V gene. After removal of 3 bases from V and 5 bases from J, the junction contained 12 bases not matched to a gene. The CDR3 is made up of 15 amino acids. This clonotype was seen a handful of times. Its antigen is not known.

The chain recombines TRBV29-1 with TRBJ2-5, with 7 positions matching TRBD2. Sequencing was carried out using blood. The receptor's source is a human donor in good health. CDR3 sequence (DNA): TGCAGCGTTGACTCCGGTCAGGGAGGGTCGGAGACCCAGTACTTC. Protein product: CSVDSGQGGSETQYF.